This T cell receptor (beta chain) is from a study of blood T cells in healthy people across ages. Whole-study results and caveats: Lack of knowledge of donor CMV status possibly confounded expanded clonotype changes.

Germline values: CDR1 SNHLY, CDR2 FYNNEI. CDR3 length equals 17 residues. V was cut by 6 bases and J by 2 bases, with 17 bases left in between. Each donor was a healthy Caucasian individual from Russia, aged roughly 6 to 90. For the second PCR, which ran for about 7 to 11 cycles, a sample-barcoded 5' primer and a J-beta primer mix were used. TCRdb used MiXCR to reprocess the 5' RACE reads, holding one entry per CDR3 protein. This sample has some 1.8 million distinct CDR3 sequences, with roughly 43% found just once. Remarks on this clonotype: The target antigen is unknown.

Input material: blood. V and J are TRBV2 and TRBJ2-6; D is perhaps TRBD1 or TRBD2 (5 bases each). This receptor was obtained from a human donor in good health. CDR3 nucleotides: TGTGCCAGCAGCCGGGACGCCGGTAGGCCTGGGGCCAACGTCCTGACTTTC. Its protein product is CASSRDAGRPGANVLTF.